Sequencing of this TCR beta chain was carried out in a study of blood T cells in healthy people across ages. This clonotype has a handful of counts. The CDR3 totals 16 residues. With V trimmed by 6 bases and J by 1 base, 11 bases remained unmatched. PCR was performed a second time for about 6 to 12 cycles using a sample-barcoded 5' primer and a J-beta primer mix. TCRdb re-called the 5' RACE reads through MiXCR, storing one row per CDR3 protein. Of around 1,500,000 distinct CDR3 sequences in the sample, roughly 30% were seen once. The rearrangement uses TRBV12-3 or TRBV12-4 and TRBJ2-5, with 7 bases identical to TRBD2. The clonotype was recovered from a woman aged 30 to 39 in good health. Sequencing used blood. The CDR3 sequence is CASSRTMREPQETQYF. The CDR3 nucleotides read TGTGCCAGCAGCCGTACCATGCGGGAGCCCCAAGAGACCCAGTACTTC.